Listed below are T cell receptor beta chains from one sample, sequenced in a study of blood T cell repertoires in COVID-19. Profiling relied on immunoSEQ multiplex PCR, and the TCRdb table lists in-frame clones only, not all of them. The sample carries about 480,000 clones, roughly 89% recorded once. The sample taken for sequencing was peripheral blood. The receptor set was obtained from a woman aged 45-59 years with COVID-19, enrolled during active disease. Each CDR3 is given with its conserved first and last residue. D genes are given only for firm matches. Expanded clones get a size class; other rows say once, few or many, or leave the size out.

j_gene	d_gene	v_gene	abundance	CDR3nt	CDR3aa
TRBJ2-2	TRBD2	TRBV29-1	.	TGCAGCGTTGGGGTAGCGGGGGATAACACCGGGGAGCTGTTTTTT	CSVGVAGDNTGELFF
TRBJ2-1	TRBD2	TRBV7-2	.	TGTGCCAGCAGCCTTCTAGCGGGGGGGATCAATGAGCAGTTCTTC	CASSLLAGGINEQFF
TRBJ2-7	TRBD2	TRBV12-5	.	TGTGCTAGTGGTTTGAGACTAGCGGGGGGCACCTACGAGCAGTACTTC	CASGLRLAGGTYEQYF
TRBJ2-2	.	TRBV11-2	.	TGTGCCAGCAGCTTCGGGTCGAACACCGGGGAGCTGTTTTTT	CASSFGSNTGELFF
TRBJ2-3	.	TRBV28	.	TGTGCCAGCAGTTTCCAGGGTGGTGAGCAGTATTTT	CASSFQGGEQYF
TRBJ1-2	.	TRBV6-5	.	TGTGCCAGCATTCCTAACAGCGGTGATGGCTACACCTTC	CASIPNSGDGYTF
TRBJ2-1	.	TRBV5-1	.	TGCGCCAGCAGCTTGTGGCTAGCTGGGAATGAGCAGTTCTTC	CASSLWLAGNEQFF
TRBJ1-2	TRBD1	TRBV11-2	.	TGTGCCAGCAGCTTAGATCCGGAGGGGGCGCGAGGTGGCTACACCTTC	CASSLDPEGARGGYTF
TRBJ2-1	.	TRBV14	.	TGTGCCAGCAGCCCCACCACAGGGACCTACAATGAGCAGTTCTTC	CASSPTTGTYNEQFF
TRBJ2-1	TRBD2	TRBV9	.	TGTGCCAGCAGCCCTCGTCCCGCGGGGGGCTACAATGAGCAGTTCTTC	CASSPRPAGGYNEQFF
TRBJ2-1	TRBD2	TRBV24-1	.	TGTGCCACCAGTGATACCGGGACTAGCGGGGGGGTTTACAATGAGCAGTTCTTC	CATSDTGTSGGVYNEQFF
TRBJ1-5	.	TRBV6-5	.	TGTGCCAGCAGGAGGACAGATCATAGCAATCAGCCCCAGCATTTT	CASRRTDHSNQPQHF
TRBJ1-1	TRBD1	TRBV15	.	TGTGCCACCAAAAGGGGGCCGTTCTTCATGAACACTGAAGCTTTCTTT	CATKRGPFFMNTEAFF
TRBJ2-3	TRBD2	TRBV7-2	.	TGTGCCAGCAGCTCGTCACTAGCGGGGGGGATTCAAGATACGCAGTATTTT	CASSSSLAGGIQDTQYF
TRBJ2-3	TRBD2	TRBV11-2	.	TGTGCCAGCAGCTTAGGGGGGGGAATCACAGATACGCAGTATTTT	CASSLGGGITDTQYF
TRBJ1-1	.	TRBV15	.	TGTGCCACCAGCCTGACGGGAACTGAAGCTTTCTTT	CATSLTGTEAFF
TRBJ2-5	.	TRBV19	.	TGTGCCAGTAGTCTGAGTCCTGCCGCGAAGACCCAGTACTTC	CASSLSPAAKTQYF
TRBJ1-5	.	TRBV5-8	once	TGTGCCAGCAGCTTGTGGGAGCAGCCCCAGCATTTT	CASSLWEQPQHF
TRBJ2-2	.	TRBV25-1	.	TGTGCCGGGTCGGGGAACACCGGGGAGCTGTTTTTT	CAGSGNTGELFF
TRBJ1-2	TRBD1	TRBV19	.	TGTGCCAGTAGTATAGACAAAACAGGGGACTATGGCTACACCTTC	CASSIDKTGDYGYTF
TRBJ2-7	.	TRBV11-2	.	TGTGCCAGCAGCCAAGGGGTGACCTACGAGCAGTACTTC	CASSQGVTYEQYF
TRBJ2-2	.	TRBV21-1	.	TGTGCCAGCAGGACCGGGACTCGGCCCGGGGAGCTGTTTTTT	CASRTGTRPGELFF
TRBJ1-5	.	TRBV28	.	TGTGCCAGCAGTTCAGGGGTTGACGGGGCCCAGCATTTT	CASSSGVDGAQHF
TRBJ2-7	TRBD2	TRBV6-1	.	TGTGCCAGCAGTGCCCTAGCGGGGGGGCTTTCCTACGAGCAGTACTTC	CASSALAGGLSYEQYF
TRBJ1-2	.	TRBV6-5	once	TGTGCCAGCAGTTACTCAGGGGACATGGTGGATGGCTACACCTTC	CASSYSGDMVDGYTF
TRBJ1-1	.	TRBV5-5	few	TGTGCCAGCAGCATCACCGGGAGGATATCAAGTGGTGAAGCTTTCTTT	CASSITGRISSGEAFF
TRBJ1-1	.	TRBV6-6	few	TGTGCCAGCGTGGGGACTTATTTGGGCGCTGAAGCTTTCTTT	CASVGTYLGAEAFF
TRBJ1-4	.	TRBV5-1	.	TGCGCCAGCAGCTTGGGGGGCGAAAAACTGTTTTTT	CASSLGGEKLFF
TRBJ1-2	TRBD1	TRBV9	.	TGTGCCAGCAGCCTCGGGACAGCCGGCGGCGGCTACACCTTC	CASSLGTAGGGYTF
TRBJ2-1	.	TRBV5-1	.	TGCGCCAGCAGCCTGACAGGAGACTACAATGAGCAGTTCTTC	CASSLTGDYNEQFF
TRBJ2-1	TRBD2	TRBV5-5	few	TGTGCCAGCAAGTGGGGCGGGGGGCCGAGCTTTCCCTCCTACAATGAGCAGTTCTTC	CASKWGGGPSFPSYNEQFF
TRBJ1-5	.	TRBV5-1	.	TGCGCCAGCAGCTTGACGGGAAATCAGCCCCAGCATTTT	CASSLTGNQPQHF
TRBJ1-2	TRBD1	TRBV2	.	TGTGCCAGCAGTGGGGACAGAATATATGGCTACACCTTC	CASSGDRIYGYTF
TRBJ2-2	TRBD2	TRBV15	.	TGTGCCACCAGCGGGCAGTGGAGTGTGGGCGGGGGGCCTACGAACACCGGGGAGCTGTTTTTT	CATSGQWSVGGGPTNTGELFF
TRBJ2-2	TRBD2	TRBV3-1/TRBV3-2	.	TGTGCCAGCAGGGGACTAGGCGGGGAGCTGTTTTTT	CASRGLGGELFF
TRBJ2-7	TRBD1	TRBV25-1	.	TGTGCCAGCAGCAGACAGGGGCCGCGGGACGAGCAGTACTTC	CASSRQGPRDEQYF